The source of this T cell receptor (beta chain) is a study of T-cell reconstitution after alpha-beta-depleted transplantation in children (dated by TCRdb to 2015 to 2016). Study-level background: Using TCR repertoire profiling, the study followed T-cell immune reconstitution in a quantitative way in children after TCRalphabeta/CD19-depleted allogeneic hematopoietic cell transplantation.

The library was prepared using PCR. The reads were generated on an Illumina HiSeq 2500. To normalize quantification of the TCRbeta repertoire, the TCR libraries were built with molecular barcoding that relied on unique molecular identifiers. TCRdb itself trimmed the public reads at Q25 with fastp, ran MiXCR and retained productive beta chains. Each entry is one CDR3 protein sequence, shown with its most common DNA and genes. Recorded for this sample are about 980,000 distinct CDR3 sequences; less than 30% of them occurred a single time. In total, the top ten clones hold roughly 27% of the sample. The treatment or condition label of this sample denotes: allogeneic hematopoietic cell transplantation with graft depleted of TCRalphabeta T cells and CD19 B cells. TCRalphabeta/CD19-depleted allogeneic hematopoietic cell grafts were given to the transplant recipients, all of whom were children. CDR1 and CDR2 are read off the germline V gene as MNHEY and SVGAGI. Trimming at the junction amounts to 2 bases on V and 1 base on J, and the germline ends lie 15 bases apart. Including the terminal cysteine and phenylalanine, the CDR3 comprises 16 residues. Kept here is only the CDR3 DNA, which spans 48 bases and is read in frame from base 1.

A word on this clonotype: Its antigen remains unidentified. Base-call qualities are not available, and no considerably larger clone is one nucleotide away.

Paper-wide results and their limitations: The apparently early recovery of alphabetaT-cell counts about two months after transplant reportedly depended on only several hundred rapidly expanded clones that came from non-depleted graft cells. In some patients, high TCRbeta diversity at day 60 was attributed to recipient T cells and intrathymic progenitors that had survived conditioning. Hyperexpanded clone frequencies declined over subsequent months; after one year, T-cell counts and TCRbeta diversity were mostly attributed to newly produced T cells.

Here the chain combines TRBV6-5 and TRBJ2-7; TRBD1 is perhaps the D gene, given 8 matching bases. The sample consisted of PBMCs, mostly from graft donor cells, taken 360 days after TCRalphabeta/CD19-depleted stem cell transplant. The clonotype comes from a boy under two years old who had a stem cell transplant for SCID, so the T cells may come from the graft donor. The CDR3 has the sequence CASSYPGQGGSYEQYF. The bases read TGTGCCAGCAGTTACCCCGGACAGGGAGGGTCCTACGAGCAGTACTTC.